This T cell receptor beta chain is drawn from a study of OX40 agonist ivuxolimab in advanced cancers. Study details: Treatment received earlier with anti-PD-1, anti-PD-L1 or anti-CTLA-4 agents was allowed, and over 35% had some.

The CDR3 length is 14 residues. Germline CDR1 is SGHTA and CDR2 is FQGNSA. V lost 5 bases and J lost 3, with 14 bases in between. On this clone itself: Its antigen is still unknown.

Study results and limitations: With doses of 0.1-3.0 mg/kg, partial responders showed among the lowest clonal expansion.

Only in-frame clones appear in the TCRdb table, and some are missing; sequencing was by immunoSEQ multiplex PCR. Here the sample spans roughly 49,000 clones, approximately 79% being singletons. The rearrangement uses TRBV7-2 and TRBJ2-7; the D call may be TRBD1 or TRBD2 (7 bases each). This receptor was obtained from an adult with an advanced solid tumor such as melanoma, head and neck, liver or kidney cancer. Specimen: CD4+ or CD8+ T cells sorted from blood, collected in a trial of the OX40 agonist ivuxolimab. The DNA for the CDR3 is TGTGCCAGCAGCCCAGGGGGGGCCCTCTACGAGCAGTACTTC. Protein sequence: CASSPGGALYEQYF.